This TCR beta chain appears in the sequencing data of a study of T cells in Graves' hyperthyroidism and ophthalmopathy. Across the whole study: Upon initial diagnosis and before any treatment, peripheral blood was collected.

It was uncontrolled infection, other autoimmune disease, pregnancy or lactation that excluded patients. Diagnoses used clinical symptoms, serum thyroxine and TRAb, thyroid ultrasound and orbital computed tomography. Study-wide results and limits: Appearing also in blood were most of the thyroid clonotypes expanded above 0.001.

RNA transcripts provided the source from which TCR beta CDR3 regions were amplified. Using the HTBI primer set, a first-round RT-PCR was run on the TCR CDR3. Using its own MiXCR run on the multiplex PCR reads, TCRdb lists one record per CDR3 protein. The sample has about 770,000 distinct CDR3 sequences, approximately 18% seen once. This clonotype was found many times. As yet, its antigen is unknown. The receptor comes from a woman in her forties or fifties with Graves' hyperthyroidism that later progressed to Graves' ophthalmopathy. Sequenced sample: blood.

The CDR3 loop reads CASRADSRPTKLFF. The CDR3 DNA follows: TGTGCCAGCAGAGCGGACAGTAGACCTACTAAACTGTTTTTT. This rearrangement joins TRBV12-3 or TRBV12-4 to TRBJ1-4; D may be TRBD1 (6 bases). The CDR3 is made up of 14 amino acids. The germline V and J ends were trimmed by 6 bases and 11 bases, with 19 bases remaining between them.